A single T cell receptor beta chain is shown here with its context. Its specificity is not known. Only in-frame clones appear in the TCRdb table, and some are missing; sequencing was by immunoSEQ multiplex PCR. The data show a few million clones, over 85% seen once. This record belongs to a study of shared clonotypes between healthy human individuals. CDR3 length equals 14 residues. Germline loops: CDR1 PRHDT, CDR2 FYEKMQ (reference sequence). Trimming took 4 bases from V and 8 from J, leaving 14 bases between them. Findings and limits, study-wide: There were few donors, and this limited the genetic and exposure-history diversity represented. Between a handful of donors, naive CD4 clonotypes were shared at a level of about 5%.

Sequencing was done on a sample of naive CD4+ T cells sorted from blood. Subset specified: CD45RA+ positively selected. This chain joins TRBV13 and TRBJ1-4; D ambiguous. The source of this sequence is a man aged 18 to 35 in good health. The CDR3, as DNA: TGTGCCAGCAGCTCCCTCGGAGGTATGGAAAAACTGTTTTTT. The encoded protein is CASSSLGGMEKLFF.